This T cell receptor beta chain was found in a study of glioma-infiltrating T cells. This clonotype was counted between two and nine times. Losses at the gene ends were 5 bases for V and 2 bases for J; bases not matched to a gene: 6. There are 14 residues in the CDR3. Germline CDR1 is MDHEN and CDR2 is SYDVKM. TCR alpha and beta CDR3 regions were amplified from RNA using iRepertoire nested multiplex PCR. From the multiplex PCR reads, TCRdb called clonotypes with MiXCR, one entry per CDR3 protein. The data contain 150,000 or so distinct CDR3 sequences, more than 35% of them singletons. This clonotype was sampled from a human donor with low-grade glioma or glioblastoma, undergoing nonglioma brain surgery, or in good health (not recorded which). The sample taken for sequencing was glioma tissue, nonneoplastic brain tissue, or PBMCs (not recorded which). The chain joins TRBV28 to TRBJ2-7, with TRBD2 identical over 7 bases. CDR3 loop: CASSGPGGPYEQYF. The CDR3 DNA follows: TGTGCCAGCAGTGGCCCGGGGGGACCCTACGAGCAGTACTTC.